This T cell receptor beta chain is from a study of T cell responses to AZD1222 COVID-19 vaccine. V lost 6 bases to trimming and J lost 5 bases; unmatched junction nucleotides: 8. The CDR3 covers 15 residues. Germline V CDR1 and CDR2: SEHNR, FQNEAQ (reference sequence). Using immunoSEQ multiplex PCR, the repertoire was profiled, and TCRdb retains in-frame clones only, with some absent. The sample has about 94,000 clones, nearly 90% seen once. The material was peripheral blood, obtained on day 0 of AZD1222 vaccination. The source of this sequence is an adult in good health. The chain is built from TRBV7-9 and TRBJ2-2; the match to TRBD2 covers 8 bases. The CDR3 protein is CASRLSSGVTGELFF. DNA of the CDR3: TGTGCCAGCAGACTTAGTAGCGGGGTGACCGGGGAGCTGTTTTTT.